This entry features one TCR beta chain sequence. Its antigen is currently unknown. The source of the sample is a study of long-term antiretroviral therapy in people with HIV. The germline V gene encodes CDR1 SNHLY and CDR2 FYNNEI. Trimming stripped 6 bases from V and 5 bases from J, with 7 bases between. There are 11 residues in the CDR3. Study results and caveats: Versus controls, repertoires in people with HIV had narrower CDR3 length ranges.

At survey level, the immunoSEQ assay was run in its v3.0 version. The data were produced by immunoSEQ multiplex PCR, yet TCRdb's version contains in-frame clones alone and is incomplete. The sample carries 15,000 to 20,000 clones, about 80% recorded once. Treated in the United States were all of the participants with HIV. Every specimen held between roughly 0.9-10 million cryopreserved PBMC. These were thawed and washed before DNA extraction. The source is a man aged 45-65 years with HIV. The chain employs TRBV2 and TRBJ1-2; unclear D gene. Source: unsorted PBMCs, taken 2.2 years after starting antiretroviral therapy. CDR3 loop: CASRLGYGYTF. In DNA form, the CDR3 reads TGTGCCAGCAGATTAGGGTATGGCTACACCTTC.